This passage covers 24 T cell receptor beta chains from one sample sequenced in a study of cytomegalovirus exposure and HLA in healthy donors. The primer mix had 60 Vbeta and 13 Jbeta primers. The repertoire was sequenced with immunoSEQ multiplex PCR; TCRdb's copy has only in-frame clones and lacks some. The sample gives fewer than 150,000 clones, 15% to 17% of which show up once; 1.9% is in the top ten. Specimen: PBMCs. All receptors come from a woman aged 18 to 35 in good health and CMV-seronegative.

The V and J genes are TRBV13 and TRBJ2-5; 7 bases are a match to TRBD1. Unmatched junction bases numbered 3, after V lost 4 bases and J lost 1 base. In germline, CDR1 is PRHDT, CDR2 FYEKMQ (reference sequence). CDR3 length: 14 amino acids. The CDR3 DNA is TGTGCCAGCAGCTCCCGGGACAGCCAAGAGACCCAGTACTTC. Protein product: CASSSRDSQETQYF.

This clone appeared once. This rearrangement joins TRBV7-6 to TRBJ2-7; 7 bases are a match to TRBD1. Germline CDR1 and CDR2: SGHVS and FNYEAQ. The CDR3 is made up of 14 amino acids. V was pared by 4 bases and J by 5 bases, with 8 bases of the junction left unmatched. CDR3 sequence (DNA): TGTGCCAGCAGCTACCGACAGGGAAGCCACGAGCAGTACTTC. Its protein product is CASSYRQGSHEQYF.

CDR3 loop: CASSVTDRGPEIEEDEQFF. The CDR3 DNA reads as TGTGCCAGCAGCGTCACGGACAGGGGGCCAGAAATTGAAGAAGATGAGCAGTTCTTC. The chain links TRBV13 to TRBJ2-1, with 11 bases fitting TRBD1. Germline V gene data show CDR1 as PRHDT and CDR2 as FYEKMQ (reference sequence). The V and J ends lost 5 bases and 8 bases, in that order; junction bases with no gene match: 20. The CDR3 runs 19 residues.

This clone was observed a handful of times. V usage is TRBV4-3 and J usage is TRBJ1-5, with D unresolved. This CDR3 has 14 residues. Trimming cost V 1 base and J 5 bases, with 9 bases left between them. The V gene's germline CDR1 is LGHNA and CDR2 YSLEER. DNA of the CDR3: TGCGCCAGCAGCCAAGTGTACAGTGATCAGCCCCAGCATTTT. It specifies CASSQVYSDQPQHF.

V and J are TRBV5-1 and TRBJ1-1, with D possibly being TRBD1 (5 bases). The germline V and J ends were trimmed by 4 bases and 0 bases, with 13 bases remaining between them. CDR3 length: 15 amino acids. Per the germline V gene, CDR1 is SGHRS and CDR2 is YFSETQ. The chain's CDR3 is CASSRTGGMNTEAFF. CDR3 nucleotides: TGCGCCAGCAGCAGAACAGGCGGTATGAACACTGAAGCTTTCTTT.

This clone was counted between two and nine times. The chain joins TRBV6-4 to TRBJ2-7; D perhaps matches TRBD1 (6 bases). Germline V lookup: CDR1 MRHNA, CDR2 SNTAGT. This CDR3 region has 13 residues. With 7 bases removed from V and 4 bases from J, the gap between germline ends came to 14 bases. CDR3 in amino acids: CASNQGRGYEQYF. DNA of the CDR3: TGTGCCAGCAATCAAGGTAGGGGGTACGAGCAGTACTTC.

This clone came up a few times. The V gene is TRBV30, the J gene TRBJ2-7; D may be TRBD2 (5 bases). This CDR3 contains 13 residues. The germline V and J ends were trimmed by 4 bases and 3 bases, with 13 bases remaining between them. CDR1 and CDR2 from the germline V gene are GTSNPN and SVGIG (reference sequence). CDR3 region: CAWTPDRDYEQYF. The CDR3 DNA is TGTGCCTGGACGCCGGACCGGGACTACGAGCAGTACTTC.

This chain connects TRBV9 to TRBJ2-3; TRBD1 agrees at 11 bases. CDR3 length: 15 residues. Trimming removed 3 bases from V and 2 bases from J; junction bases left unmatched: 2. Germline CDR1 and CDR2: SGDLS and YYNGEE. The CDR3 DNA reads as TGTGCCAGCAGCGCGGACAGGGGGCCCACAGATACGCAGTATTTT. It translates to CASSADRGPTDTQYF.

V gene TRBV25-1 combines with J gene TRBJ2-1; D is uncertain. Trimming took off 6 bases at V and 3 bases at J, with 15 bases between the two ends. This CDR3 has 15 amino acids. Germline V lookup: CDR1 MGHDK, CDR2 SYGVNS. The CDR3 sequence: CASSSQFHLYNEQFF. The CDR3 DNA is TGTGCCAGCAGCTCACAGTTCCACCTCTACAATGAGCAGTTCTTC.

The genes are TRBV28 and TRBJ1-1; no clear D. V lost 2 bases and J lost 8, with 12 bases in between. The CDR3 extends over 13 amino acids. Germline V gives CDR1 MDHEN, CDR2 SYDVKM. This chain's CDR3 is CASSLRLADEAFF. CDR3 in DNA: TGTGCCAGCAGTTTACGTTTAGCCGACGAAGCTTTCTTT. Drawing the rest from reference TRBV28 and TRBJ1-1, the complete variable domain is DVKVTQSSRYLVKRTGEKVFLECVQDMDHENMFWYRQDPGLGLRLIYFSYDVKMKEKGDIPEGYSVSREKKERFSLILESASTNQTSMYLCASSLRLADEAFFGQGTRLTVV.

This clone was seen more than once but under ten times. The rearrangement uses TRBV4-3 and TRBJ2-3; D is possibly TRBD2 (7 bases). V was cut by 3 bases and J by 6 bases, with 16 bases left in between. Germline loops: CDR1 LGHNA, CDR2 YSLEER. CDR3 length: 15 residues. The CDR3 is CASSQAWGGGDTQYF. The CDR3 region has the DNA TGCGCCAGCAGCCAGGCGTGGGGGGGCGGGGATACGCAGTATTTT.

The rearrangement links TRBV5-1 to TRBJ2-2, with 8 bases that match TRBD1. The germline V gene has CDR1 SGHRS and CDR2 YFSETQ. With 6 bases clipped from V and 8 bases from J, the junction kept 15 bases outside the gene matches. The CDR3 is 16 amino acids. The CDR3 coding sequence is TGCGCCAGCACCGTTGCCGGGACAGGTTATCAGGGGGAGCTGTTTTTT. This encodes CASTVAGTGYQGELFF.

This clone was observed a handful of times. CDR3 in amino acids: CASSDSFNYGYTF. CDR3 in DNA: TGTGCCAGTTCCGACAGCTTTAACTATGGCTACACCTTC. This rearrangement joins TRBV9 to TRBJ1-2; D possibly corresponds to TRBD1 (5 bases). CDR3 size: 13 residues. Germline V gene lookup returns CDR1 SGDLS and CDR2 YYNGEE. Trimming left V 8 bases short and J 1 base short, with 12 bases between.

This chain uses TRBV4-1 with TRBJ2-2, with 13 bases aligning to TRBD2. Per the germline V gene, CDR1 is MGHRA and CDR2 is YSYEKL. Trimming cost V 5 bases and J 5 bases; bases outside gene matches: 14. This CDR3 region has 19 residues. The CDR3 protein is CASSATSGRAGGWTGELFF. CDR3 nucleotide sequence: TGCGCCAGCAGCGCCACTAGCGGGAGGGCCGGGGGGTGGACCGGGGAGCTGTTTTTT.

The CDR3 DNA sequence: TGTGCCATCCAGGACAGGGGATCGACTGAAGCTTTCTTT. This translates into CAIQDRGSTEAFF. The rearrangement joins TRBV10-3 to TRBJ1-1; 9 positions match TRBD1. The CDR3 has 13 residues. CDR1 and CDR2 from the germline V gene are ENHRY and SYGVKD. V shed 8 bases, J shed 5 bases, and the junction held 6 bases outside the gene matches.

V usage is TRBV6-9 and J usage is TRBJ1-1; the D is unclear. The ends were cut back, 8 bases at V and 0 bases at J, with 22 bases in the middle. Germline V gene data show CDR1 as MNHGY and CDR2 as SVAAGI. The CDR3 is made up of 17 amino acids. CDR3 sequence (DNA): TGTGCCAGCTTCACTTTGTCAAACAGAAGTTTGAACACTGAAGCTTTCTTT. Its translation is CASFTLSNRSLNTEAFF.

V and J are TRBV9 and TRBJ2-5, with TRBD2 matching over 14 bases. Germline V gives CDR1 SGDLS, CDR2 YYNGEE. With V trimmed by 0 bases and J by 6 bases, 4 bases remained unmatched. The CDR3 contains 16 residues. The CDR3 here is CASSVEGLAGVKTQYF. The CDR3 nucleotides are TGTGCCAGCAGCGTAGAGGGACTAGCGGGGGTAAAGACCCAGTACTTC.

This clone occurred a few times. The J gene is TRBJ1-1, the V gene TRBV27, with a tentative D call TRBD1 (5 bases). CDR1 MNHEY and CDR2 SMNVEV come from the germline V gene (reference sequence). With 0 bases removed from V and 7 bases from J, the gap between germline ends came to 9 bases. The CDR3 spans 13 residues. The CDR3 is CASSLSTGGEAFF. CDR3 sequence (DNA): TGTGCCAGCAGTTTATCAACGGGGGGTGAAGCTTTCTTT.

V and J are TRBV7-8 and TRBJ1-2, with D possibly being TRBD1 (5 bases). The germline CDR1 and CDR2 sequences are SGHVS and FQNEAQ. This CDR3 is built from 15 residues. Between the trimmed V and J ends, which lost 1 base and 6 bases, there was a span of 15 bases. This CDR3 is CASSLGLGGSHGYTF. The CDR3 DNA follows: TGTGCCAGCAGCTTAGGGCTCGGGGGTAGCCATGGCTACACCTTC.

The sample holds a few counts of this clone. The V and J genes are TRBV29-1 and TRBJ2-3; TRBD1 aligns across 8 bases. CDR1 and CDR2 from the germline V gene are SQVTM and ANQGSEA. J lost 1 base, V lost 4 bases, and 7 bases had no gene match. The CDR3 has 15 amino acids. CDR3 protein: CSVVETGAGTDTQYF. Here the CDR3 DNA reads TGCAGCGTTGTGGAGACAGGGGCAGGCACAGATACGCAGTATTTT.

Only a few counts were recorded for this clone. The sample contains more than one DNA sequence encoding this CDR3. The V call is TRBV6-5, the J call TRBJ2-6; no clear D. Trimming left V 2 bases short and J 1 base short, with 6 bases between. Germline V gene data show CDR1 as MNHEY and CDR2 as SVGAGI. This CDR3 spans 15 amino acids. This CDR3 is CASSYRRSGANVLTF. CDR3 DNA sequence: TGTGCCAGCAGTTACCGGAGATCTGGGGCCAACGTCCTGACTTTC.

The V call is TRBV9, the J call TRBJ1-5, with TRBD1 matching over 8 bases. CDR3 length: 14 amino acids. Germline CDR1 and CDR2: SGDLS and YYNGEE. The V gene end was trimmed by 3 bases and the J gene end by 2 bases; junction bases not matched to a gene: 1. CDR3 nucleotides: TGTGCCAGCAGCGCGACAGGGGGCAATCAGCCCCAGCATTTT. Translated, it gives CASSATGGNQPQHF.

This clone turned up a few times. The chain uses TRBV28 and TRBJ1-2; perhaps TRBD1 as D (5 bases). V gave up 2 bases and J gave up 9 bases, with 16 bases separating them. The CDR3 length is 14 residues. Looked up from germline, CDR1 is MDHEN and CDR2 is SYDVKM. The CDR3 coding sequence is TGTGCCAGCAGTTTAACCCGCCGGGGGGATAGCTACACCTTC. Protein product: CASSLTRRGDSYTF.

The V and J genes are TRBV28 and TRBJ2-2; TRBD2 agrees at 9 bases. The germline CDR1 and CDR2 sequences are MDHEN and SYDVKM. J lost 6 bases, V lost 2 bases, and 4 bases had no gene match. The CDR3 totals 15 residues. The DNA for the CDR3 is TGTGCCAGCAGTTTACTTGCGGGAGGGCCCGGGGAGCTGTTTTTT. It codes for CASSLLAGGPGELFF.